The T cell receptor (beta chain) under discussion was sequenced for a study of human T cells and chemical hapten exposure. MiXCR was run by TCRdb on the RACE reads, yielding one entry per CDR3 protein. In the table there are approximately 110,000 distinct CDR3 sequences, 9.5% to 12% of which are singletons. Ends included, the CDR3 has 14 residues. Per germline, CDR1 SEHNR and CDR2 FQNEAQ (reference sequence). Specified time point: patch test 1, 2 weeks after DPC sensitization. Treatment in this sample: therapeutic diphenylcyclopropenone sensitization with weekly scalp DPC. In this sample, this clonotype turned up a few times. The limits of the CDR3 on the DNA are not certain, so only TCRdb's listed CDR3 is given.

Specimen: whole blood, collected in connection with sensitization to the hapten diphenylcyclopropenone (DPC). The sequence derives from a woman aged 40 to 49 with alopecia areata. Some clones in this sample may be carry-over from other donors' samples. The chain uses TRBV7-9 and TRBJ1-1; TRBD1 is the table's D call and was not checked against the DNA. Here the CDR3 reads CASFGPGQVNEAFF.